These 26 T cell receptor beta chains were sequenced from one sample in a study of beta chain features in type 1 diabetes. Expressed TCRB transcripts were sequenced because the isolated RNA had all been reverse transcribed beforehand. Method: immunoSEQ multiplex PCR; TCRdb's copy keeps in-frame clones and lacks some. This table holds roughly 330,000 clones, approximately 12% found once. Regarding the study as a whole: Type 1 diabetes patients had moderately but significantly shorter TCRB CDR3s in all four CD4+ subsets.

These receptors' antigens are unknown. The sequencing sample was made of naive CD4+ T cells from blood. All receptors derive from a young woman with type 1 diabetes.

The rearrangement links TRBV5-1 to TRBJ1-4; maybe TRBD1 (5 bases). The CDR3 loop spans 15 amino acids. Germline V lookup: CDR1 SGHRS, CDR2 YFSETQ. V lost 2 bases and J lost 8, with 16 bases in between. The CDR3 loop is CASSFTGNPEEKLFF. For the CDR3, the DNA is TGCGCCAGCAGCTTCACAGGTAATCCGGAGGAAAAACTGTTTTTT.

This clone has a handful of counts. Here the CDR3 reads CASTPLAARFNEQFF. CDR3 sequence (DNA): TGTGCCAGCACACCCCTAGCGGCCCGCTTCAATGAGCAGTTCTTC. The gene calls are TRBV28 and TRBJ2-1, with 7 nucleotides matching TRBD2. CDR1 and CDR2 (germline): MDHEN, SYDVKM. J was trimmed by 6 bases and V by 7 bases; bases with no gene match: 12. The CDR3 covers 15 residues.

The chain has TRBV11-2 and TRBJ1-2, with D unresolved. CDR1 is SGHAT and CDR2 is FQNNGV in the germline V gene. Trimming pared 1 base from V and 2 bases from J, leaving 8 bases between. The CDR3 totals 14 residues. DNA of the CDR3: TGTGCCAGCAGCTTAGCCCCGGAGAACTATGGCTACACCTTC. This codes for CASSLAPENYGYTF. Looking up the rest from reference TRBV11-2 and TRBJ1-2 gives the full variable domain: EAGVAQSPRYKIIEKRQSVAFWCNPISGHATLYWYQQILGQGPKLLIQFQNNGVVDDSQLPKDRFSAERLKGVDSTLKIQPAKLEDSAVYLCASSLAPENYGYTFGSGTRLTVV.

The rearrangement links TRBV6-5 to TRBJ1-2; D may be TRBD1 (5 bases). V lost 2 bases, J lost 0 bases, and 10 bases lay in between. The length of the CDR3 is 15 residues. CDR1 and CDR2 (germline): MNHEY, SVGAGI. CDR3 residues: CASSYEAGTNYGYTF. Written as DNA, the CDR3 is TGTGCCAGCAGTTACGAGGCAGGGACTAACTATGGCTACACCTTC.

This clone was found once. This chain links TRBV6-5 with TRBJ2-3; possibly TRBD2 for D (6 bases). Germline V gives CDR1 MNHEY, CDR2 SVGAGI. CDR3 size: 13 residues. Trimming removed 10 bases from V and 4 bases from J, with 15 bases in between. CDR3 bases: TGTGCCACCTGTGTAGCGGCCGCAGATACGCAGTATTTT. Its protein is CATCVAAADTQYF.

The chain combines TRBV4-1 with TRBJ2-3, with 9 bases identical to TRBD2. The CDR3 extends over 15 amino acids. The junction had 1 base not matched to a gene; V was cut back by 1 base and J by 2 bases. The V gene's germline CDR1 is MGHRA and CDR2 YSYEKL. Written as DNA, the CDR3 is TGCGCCAGCAGCCAAGTAGCGGGAGCCACAGATACGCAGTATTTT. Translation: CASSQVAGATDTQYF.

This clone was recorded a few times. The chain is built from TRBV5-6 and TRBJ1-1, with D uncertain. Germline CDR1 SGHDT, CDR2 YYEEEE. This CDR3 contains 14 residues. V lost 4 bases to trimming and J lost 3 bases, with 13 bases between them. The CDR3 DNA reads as TGTGCCAGCAGCCTGAGCGGGGTCTACACTGAAGCTTTCTTT. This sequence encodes CASSLSGVYTEAFF.

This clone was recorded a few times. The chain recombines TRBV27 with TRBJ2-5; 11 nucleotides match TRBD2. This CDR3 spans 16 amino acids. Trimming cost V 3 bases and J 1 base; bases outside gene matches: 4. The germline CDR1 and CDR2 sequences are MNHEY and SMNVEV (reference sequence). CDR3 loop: CASSFGLAGGQETQYF. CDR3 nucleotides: TGTGCCAGCAGTTTCGGACTAGCGGGCGGCCAAGAGACCCAGTACTTC.

CDR3 sequence (DNA): TGTGCCAGCAGCACAGAGGGGGCCATGAACACTGAAGCTTTCTTT. It is translated as CASSTEGAMNTEAFF. The chain employs TRBV9 and TRBJ1-1, with 7 bases aligning to TRBD1. The CDR3 loop spans 15 amino acids. Trimming removed 4 bases from V and 0 bases from J; junction bases left unmatched: 6. In germline, CDR1 is SGDLS, CDR2 YYNGEE.

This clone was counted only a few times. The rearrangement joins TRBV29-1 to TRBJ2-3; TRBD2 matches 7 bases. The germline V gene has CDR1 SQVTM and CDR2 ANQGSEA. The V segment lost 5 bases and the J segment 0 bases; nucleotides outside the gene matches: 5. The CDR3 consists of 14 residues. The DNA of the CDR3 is TGCAGCGTTAAGGCTAGCGGAAGCACAGATACGCAGTATTTT. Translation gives CSVKASGSTDTQYF.

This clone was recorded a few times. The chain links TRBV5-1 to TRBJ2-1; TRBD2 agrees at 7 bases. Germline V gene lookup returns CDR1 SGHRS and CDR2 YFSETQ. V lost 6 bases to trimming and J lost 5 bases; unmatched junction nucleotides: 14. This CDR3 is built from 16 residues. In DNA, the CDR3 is TGCGCCAGCAAGGAGGGGACCGGGACTAACAACAATGAGCAGTTCTTC. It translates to CASKEGTGTNNNEQFF.

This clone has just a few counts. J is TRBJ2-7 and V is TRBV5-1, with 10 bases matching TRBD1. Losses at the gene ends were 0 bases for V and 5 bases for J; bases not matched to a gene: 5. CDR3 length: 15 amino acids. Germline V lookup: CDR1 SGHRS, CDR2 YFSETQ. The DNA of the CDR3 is TGCGCCAGCAGCTTGGGGGGACAGGGGAGCAACGAGCAGTACGTC. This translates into CASSLGGQGSNEQYV.

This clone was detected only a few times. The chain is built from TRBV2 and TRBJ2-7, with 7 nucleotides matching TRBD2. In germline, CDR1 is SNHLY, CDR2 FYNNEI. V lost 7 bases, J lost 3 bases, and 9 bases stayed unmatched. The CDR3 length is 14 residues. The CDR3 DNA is TGTGCCAGCATCACGGCGGGAGAGCGCTACGAGCAGTACTTC. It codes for CASITAGERYEQYF.

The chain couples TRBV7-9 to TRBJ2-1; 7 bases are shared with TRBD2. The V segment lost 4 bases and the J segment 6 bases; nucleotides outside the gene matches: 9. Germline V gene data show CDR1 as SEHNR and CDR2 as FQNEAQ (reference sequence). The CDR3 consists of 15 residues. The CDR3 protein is CASSSLAVMGNEQFF. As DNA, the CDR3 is TGTGCCAGCAGCTCCCTAGCGGTGATGGGCAATGAGCAGTTCTTC.

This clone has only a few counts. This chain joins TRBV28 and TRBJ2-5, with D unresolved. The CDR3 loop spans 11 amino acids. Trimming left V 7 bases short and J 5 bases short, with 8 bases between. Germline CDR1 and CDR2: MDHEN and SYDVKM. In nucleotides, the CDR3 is TGTGCCAGCACAGGCCGGGAGACCCAGTACTTC. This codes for CASTGRETQYF.

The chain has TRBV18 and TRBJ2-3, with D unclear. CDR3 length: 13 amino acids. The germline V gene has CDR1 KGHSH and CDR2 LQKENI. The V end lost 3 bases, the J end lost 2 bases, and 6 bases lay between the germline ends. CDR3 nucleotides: TGTGCCAGCTCACCGGAGTTCACAGATACGCAGTATTTT. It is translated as CASSPEFTDTQYF.

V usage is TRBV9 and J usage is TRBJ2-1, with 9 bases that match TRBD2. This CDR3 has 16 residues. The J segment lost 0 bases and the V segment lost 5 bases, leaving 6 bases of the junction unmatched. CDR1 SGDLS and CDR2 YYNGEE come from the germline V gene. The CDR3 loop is CASSTYSGSSYNEQFF. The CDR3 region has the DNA TGTGCCAGCAGTACTTATAGCGGGAGCTCCTACAATGAGCAGTTCTTC. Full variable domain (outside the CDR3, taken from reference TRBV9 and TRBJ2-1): DSGVTQTPKHLITATGQRVTLRCSPRSGDLSVYWYQQSLDQGLQFLIQYYNGEERAKGNILERFSAQQFPDLHSELNLSSLELGDSALYFCASSTYSGSSYNEQFFGPGTRLTVL.

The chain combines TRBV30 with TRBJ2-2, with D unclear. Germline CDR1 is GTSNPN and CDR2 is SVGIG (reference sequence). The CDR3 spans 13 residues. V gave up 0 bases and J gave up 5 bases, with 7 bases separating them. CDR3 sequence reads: CAWSVSTTGELFF. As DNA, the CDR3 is TGTGCCTGGAGTGTATCCACAACCGGGGAGCTGTTTTTT.

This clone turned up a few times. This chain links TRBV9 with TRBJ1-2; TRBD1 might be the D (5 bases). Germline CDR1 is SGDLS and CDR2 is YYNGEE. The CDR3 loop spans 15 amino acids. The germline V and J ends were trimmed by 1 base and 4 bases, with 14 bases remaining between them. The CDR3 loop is CASSVSVLQGYGYTF. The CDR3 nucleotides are TGTGCCAGCAGCGTATCCGTCTTGCAGGGCTATGGCTACACCTTC. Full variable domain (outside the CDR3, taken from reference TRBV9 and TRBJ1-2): DSGVTQTPKHLITATGQRVTLRCSPRSGDLSVYWYQQSLDQGLQFLIQYYNGEERAKGNILERFSAQQFPDLHSELNLSSLELGDSALYFCASSVSVLQGYGYTFGSGTRLTVV.

CDR3 region: CASSRGTASNEQFF. Written as DNA, the CDR3 is TGCGCCAGCAGCAGGGGGACGGCGAGCAATGAGCAGTTCTTC. The genes are TRBV5-1 and TRBJ2-1, with D maybe TRBD1 (6 bases). The CDR3 covers 14 residues. V was trimmed by 4 bases and J by 6 bases, leaving 14 bases between them. Per the germline V gene, CDR1 is SGHRS and CDR2 is YFSETQ.

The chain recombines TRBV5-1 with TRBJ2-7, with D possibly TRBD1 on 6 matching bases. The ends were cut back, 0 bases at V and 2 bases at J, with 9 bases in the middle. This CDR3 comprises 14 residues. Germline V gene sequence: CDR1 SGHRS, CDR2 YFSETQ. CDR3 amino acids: CASSLATGPYEQYF. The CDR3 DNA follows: TGCGCCAGCAGCTTGGCCACAGGGCCCTACGAGCAGTACTTC.

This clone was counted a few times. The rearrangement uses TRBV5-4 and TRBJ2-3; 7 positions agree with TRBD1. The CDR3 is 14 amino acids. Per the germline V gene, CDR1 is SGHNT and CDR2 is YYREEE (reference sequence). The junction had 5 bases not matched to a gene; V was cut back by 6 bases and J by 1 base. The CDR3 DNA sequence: TGTGCCAGCACCAGACAGGGTGGCACAGATACGCAGTATTTT. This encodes CASTRQGGTDTQYF.

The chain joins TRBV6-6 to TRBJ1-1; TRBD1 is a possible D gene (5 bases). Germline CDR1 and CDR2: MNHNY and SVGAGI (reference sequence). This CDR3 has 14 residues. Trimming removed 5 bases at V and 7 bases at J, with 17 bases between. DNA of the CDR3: TGTGCCAGCAGTCTCACGATCGGAGGGGATGAAGCTTTCTTT. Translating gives CASSLTIGGDEAFF.

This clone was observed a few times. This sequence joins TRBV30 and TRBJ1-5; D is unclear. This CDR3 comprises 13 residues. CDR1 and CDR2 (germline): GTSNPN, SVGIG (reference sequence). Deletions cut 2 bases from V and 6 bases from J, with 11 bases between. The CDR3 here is CAWSLSTVQPQHF. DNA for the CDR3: TGTGCCTGGAGTTTATCAACAGTTCAGCCCCAGCATTTT.

Here the CDR3 reads CASSQDGQGGSYTF. The CDR3 coding sequence is TGCGCCAGCAGCCAAGATGGACAGGGAGGAAGCTACACCTTC. The chain links TRBV4-1 to TRBJ1-2, with 8 bases matching TRBD1. This CDR3 has 14 residues. CDR1 and CDR2 (germline): MGHRA, YSYEKL. V shed 0 bases and J 9 bases; nucleotides not matched to a gene: 6.

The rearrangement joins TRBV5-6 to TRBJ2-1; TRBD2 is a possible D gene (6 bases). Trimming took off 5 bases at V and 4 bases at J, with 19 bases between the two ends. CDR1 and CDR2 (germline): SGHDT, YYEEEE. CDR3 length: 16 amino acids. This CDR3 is CASSTVSGTAYNEQFF. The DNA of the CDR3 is TGTGCCAGCAGTACCGTTAGCGGCACCGCTTACAATGAGCAGTTCTTC.